These 24 T cell receptor beta chains were all obtained from the same sample, sequenced in a study of T cell responses to AZD1222 COVID-19 vaccine. The data were produced by immunoSEQ multiplex PCR, yet TCRdb's version contains in-frame clones alone and is incomplete. This repertoire shows roughly 160,000 clones, around nine tenths found once; its top ten account for more than 5.5%. This specimen was peripheral blood, taken on day 0 of AZD1222 vaccination. These receptors came from an adult in good health.

As for this clone: One end of the junction fails to match germline, which may point to a read error. V is TRBV15 and J is TRBJ2-1; D possibly corresponds to TRBD1 (6 bases). The CDR3 runs 15 residues. Per germline, CDR1 LNHNV and CDR2 YYDKDF (reference sequence). As DNA, the CDR3 is TGTGCCACCACCAGAGGACAGTCTGGGGCGAATGAGCAGTTCTTC. Amino acid sequence: CATTRGQSGANEQFF.

This clone appeared a few times. The rearrangement joins TRBV6-4 to TRBJ2-3, with 7 bases identical to TRBD2. CDR1 is MRHNA and CDR2 is SNTAGT in the germline V gene. V lost 6 bases to trimming and J lost 5 bases; unmatched junction nucleotides: 8. The CDR3 spans 14 residues. CDR3 nucleotide sequence: TGTGCCAGCAGGGGTACTAGCGATCAAGATACGCAGTATTTT. Its protein product is CASRGTSDQDTQYF.

This chain links TRBV7-6 with TRBJ1-5; 9 positions agree with TRBD1. This CDR3 comprises 15 residues. Germline CDR1 reads SGHVS; CDR2 reads FNYEAQ. V shed 5 bases and J 7 bases; nucleotides not matched to a gene: 9. The CDR3 sequence is CASSRETGGIQPQHF. In DNA, the CDR3 is TGTGCCAGCAGCCGAGAGACAGGGGGTATACAGCCCCAGCATTTT.

The genes are TRBV29-1 and TRBJ2-3; the D gene could be TRBD1 or TRBD2 (5 bases each). The CDR3 spans 15 residues. Trimming cost V 6 bases and J 0 bases, with 16 bases left between them. Germline CDR1 SQVTM, CDR2 ANQGSEA. This CDR3 is CSVMTTGLSTDTQYF. The DNA of the CDR3 is TGCAGCGTGATGACCACAGGACTTAGCACAGATACGCAGTATTTT.

This clone is a singleton in its sample. V and J are TRBV5-1 and TRBJ2-1, with D possibly TRBD1 on 6 matching bases. The V gene's germline CDR1 is SGHRS and CDR2 YFSETQ. The length of the CDR3 is 15 residues. V lost 6 bases and J 0 bases, leaving 13 bases between the germline ends. CDR3 sequence: CASTGGRVSYNEQFF. Written as DNA, the CDR3 is TGCGCCAGCACTGGGGGCAGGGTCTCCTACAATGAGCAGTTCTTC. Using reference TRBV5-1 and TRBJ2-1 for the parts outside the CDR3, the full variable domain is KAGVTQTPRYLIKTRGQQVTLSCSPISGHRSVSWYQQTPGQGLQFLFEYFSETQRNKGNFPGRFSGRQFSNSRSEMNVSTLELGDSALYLCASTGGRVSYNEQFFGPGTRLTVL.

J is TRBJ1-1 and V is TRBV27; 9 nucleotides line up with TRBD1. The V gene's germline CDR1 is MNHEY and CDR2 SMNVEV (reference sequence). J gave up 1 base and V 6 bases, and 3 bases lay outside the gene matches. The CDR3 covers 14 residues. In DNA form, the CDR3 reads TGTGCCAGCAGCCGGGACAGGGCGAACACTGAAGCTTTCTTT. It codes for CASSRDRANTEAFF.

The rearrangement uses TRBV5-5 and TRBJ1-1; D not resolved. The germline CDR1 and CDR2 sequences are SGHKS and YYEKEE (reference sequence). V shed 1 base and J shed 2 bases, with 15 bases lying between them. The CDR3 extends over 16 amino acids. CDR3: CASSLFWAAINTEAFF. The CDR3, as DNA: TGTGCCAGCAGCTTGTTTTGGGCAGCTATAAACACTGAAGCTTTCTTT.

V usage is TRBV7-8 and J usage is TRBJ1-5; D ambiguous. From germline, CDR1 is SGHVS and CDR2 FQNEAQ. The V gene lost 1 base and the J gene lost 4 bases, with 5 bases spanning the gap. This CDR3 region has 13 residues. The CDR3 region has the DNA TGTGCCAGCAGCTTAGTAGGGAATCAGCCCCAGCATTTT. Translated, it gives CASSLVGNQPQHF.

The V and J genes are TRBV5-8 and TRBJ1-5; D is possibly TRBD1 (6 bases). Germline V gives CDR1 SGHTS, CDR2 YDEGEE. The CDR3 has 14 residues. With 4 bases removed from V and 3 bases from J, the gap between germline ends came to 11 bases. CDR3 sequence (DNA): TGTGCCAGCAGCGTCGGACAGCACAATCAGCCCCAGCATTTT. This gives the protein CASSVGQHNQPQHF.

The CDR3 bases are TGTGCCAGCAGTGCCGGGCCAGGGGATACAGATACGCAGTATTTT. Its protein product is CASSAGPGDTDTQYF. The chain links TRBV6-4 to TRBJ2-3; D possibly corresponds to TRBD1 (6 bases). Between the trimmed V and J ends, which lost 4 bases and 3 bases, there was a span of 14 bases. Germline V gene sequence: CDR1 MRHNA, CDR2 SNTAGT. This CDR3 has 15 residues.

The chain is built from TRBV28 and TRBJ1-6; 8 nucleotides line up with TRBD1. The CDR3 extends over 14 amino acids. Germline values: CDR1 MDHEN, CDR2 SYDVKM. Losses at the gene ends were 5 bases for V and 9 bases for J; bases not matched to a gene: 6. CDR3 residues: CASSGQGSSSPLHF. CDR3 bases: TGTGCCAGCAGTGGACAGGGATCTTCTTCACCCCTCCACTTT.

A single count supports this clone. The chain combines TRBV6-5 with TRBJ2-7; D unclear. Per the germline V gene, CDR1 is MNHEY and CDR2 is SVGAGI. The CDR3 sequence is 15 residues long. Between the trimmed V and J ends, which lost 2 bases and 5 bases, there was a span of 16 bases. The CDR3 nucleotides are TGTGCCAGCAGTTACGCCGGATTCATGTCCAACGAGCAGTACTTC. Its translation: CASSYAGFMSNEQYF.

The chain uses TRBV5-5 and TRBJ1-2, with 8 positions matching TRBD1. Germline values: CDR1 SGHKS, CDR2 YYEKEE (reference sequence). Germline trimming cut 4 bases from V and 3 bases from J; bases unmatched to any gene: 8. CDR3 size: 15 residues. The CDR3 DNA follows: TGTGCCAGCAGCCCGGACAGGGTGGAGGACTATGGCTACACCTTC. This codes for CASSPDRVEDYGYTF.

The CDR3 is CASSLDGGNTEAFF. Here the CDR3 DNA reads TGTGCCAGCAGCTTAGATGGGGGGAACACTGAAGCTTTCTTT. V and J are TRBV11-3 and TRBJ1-1; D may be TRBD1 (5 bases). CDR1 SGHNT and CDR2 YENEEA come from the germline V gene. V was clipped by 0 bases and J by 1 base, with 6 bases between them. This CDR3 is 14 amino acids long.

The rearrangement uses TRBV2 and TRBJ1-2, with 7 nucleotides matching TRBD1. The CDR3 has 14 residues. V lost 2 bases and J lost 8; bases outside the gene matches: 8. Germline lookup yields CDR1 SNHLY and CDR2 FYNNEI. The CDR3 sequence is CASSESTGYSGYTF. In nucleotides, the CDR3 is TGTGCCAGCAGTGAATCGACAGGGTATAGCGGCTACACCTTC.

In this sample, this clone turned up once. The chain is built from TRBV5-8 and TRBJ2-1; TRBD2 matches 7 bases. The germline V gene encodes CDR1 SGHTS and CDR2 YDEGEE. This CDR3 region has 13 residues. V lost 4 bases and J lost 15; bases outside the gene matches: 13. This CDR3 reads CASSLTIGGIGFF. The CDR3 DNA is TGTGCCAGCAGCCTGACTATCGGGGGGATTGGGTTCTTC. The full variable domain, with the rest looked up from reference TRBV5-8 and TRBJ2-1, is EAGVTQSPTHLIKTRGQQATLRCSPISGHTSVYWYQQALGLGLQFLLWYDEGEERNRGNFPPRFSGRQFPNYSSELNVNALELEDSALYLCASSLTIGGIGFFGPGTRLTVL.

There are a few counts of this clone. The chain combines TRBV5-5 with TRBJ1-3; the D is unclear. This CDR3 contains 14 residues. The V end lost 4 bases, the J end lost 0 bases, and 8 bases lay between the germline ends. Germline CDR1 reads SGHKS; CDR2 reads YYEKEE (reference sequence). For the CDR3, the DNA is TGTGCCAGCAGCGGTTTTAGCTCTGGAAACACCATATATTTT. This encodes CASSGFSSGNTIYF.

The rearrangement joins TRBV9 to TRBJ2-5; no clear D. CDR1 is SGDLS, CDR2 YYNGEE, per germline. Between the trimmed V and J ends, which lost 0 bases and 2 bases, there was a span of 8 bases. This CDR3 has 14 amino acids. The DNA for the CDR3 is TGTGCCAGCAGCGTAGGAGGAGAACAAGAGACCCAGTACTTC. This codes for CASSVGGEQETQYF.

V is TRBV4-1 and J is TRBJ1-4; unclear D gene. Trimming removed 4 bases at V and 4 bases at J, with 7 bases between. Germline loops: CDR1 MGHRA, CDR2 YSYEKL. This CDR3 has 13 amino acids. The CDR3 sequence: CASSLQINEKLFF. The DNA of the CDR3 is TGCGCCAGCAGCCTGCAGATTAATGAAAAACTGTTTTTT.

This clone was seen just once. This chain joins TRBV6-1 and TRBJ1-1; the match to TRBD1 covers 10 bases. Germline V lookup: CDR1 MNHNS, CDR2 SASEGT. The J segment lost 10 bases and the V segment lost 6 bases, leaving 11 bases of the junction unmatched. This CDR3 spans 14 amino acids. CDR3: CASSLRGTGEAAFF. CDR3 sequence (DNA): TGTGCCAGCAGCCTACGGGGGACAGGGGAGGCAGCTTTCTTT.

The V gene is TRBV11-3, the J gene TRBJ2-7, with D hard to call. CDR1 SGHNT and CDR2 YENEEA come from the germline V gene. Trimming took off 5 bases at V and 6 bases at J, with 17 bases between the two ends. The CDR3 extends over 14 amino acids. CDR3 DNA sequence: TGTGCCAGCAGCCCCGGGCCTCAGGCGGCCGAGCAGTACTTC. Protein product: CASSPGPQAAEQYF.

The chain uses TRBV11-1 and TRBJ2-7; 7 positions agree with TRBD1. Trimming took 4 bases from V and 2 from J; bases not matched to a gene: 5. CDR3 length equals 14 residues. Germline V gene data show CDR1 as SGHAT and CDR2 as FQDESV (reference sequence). CDR3 loop: CASSWSGTAYEQYF. The DNA for the CDR3 is TGTGCCAGCAGCTGGTCCGGGACAGCCTACGAGCAGTACTTC. The variable domain in full, with the rest retrieved from reference TRBV11-1 and TRBJ2-7, is EAEVAQSPRYKITEKSQAVAFWCDPISGHATLYWYRQILGQGPELLVQFQDESVVDDSQLPKDRFSAERLKGVDSTLKIQPAELGDSAMYLCASSWSGTAYEQYFGPGTRLTVT.

This clone was picked up a small number of times. This chain connects TRBV4-3 to TRBJ2-3, with 8 bases identical to TRBD2. This CDR3 is built from 17 residues. Trimming removed 3 bases from V and 4 bases from J; junction bases left unmatched: 12. Per germline, CDR1 LGHNA and CDR2 YSLEER. The chain's CDR3 is CASSHLAPGGVSDTQYF. As DNA, the CDR3 is TGCGCCAGCAGCCACCTCGCCCCGGGAGGGGTGTCAGATACGCAGTATTTT.

The chain recombines TRBV6-1 with TRBJ2-7; D is unclear. CDR1 is MNHNS, CDR2 SASEGT, per germline. V lost 2 bases and J 0 bases, leaving 11 bases between the germline ends. The CDR3 is 15 amino acids. The CDR3 reads CASSERPASSYEQYF. The CDR3 DNA reads TGTGCCAGCAGTGAAAGGCCGGCGAGCTCCTACGAGCAGTACTTC.